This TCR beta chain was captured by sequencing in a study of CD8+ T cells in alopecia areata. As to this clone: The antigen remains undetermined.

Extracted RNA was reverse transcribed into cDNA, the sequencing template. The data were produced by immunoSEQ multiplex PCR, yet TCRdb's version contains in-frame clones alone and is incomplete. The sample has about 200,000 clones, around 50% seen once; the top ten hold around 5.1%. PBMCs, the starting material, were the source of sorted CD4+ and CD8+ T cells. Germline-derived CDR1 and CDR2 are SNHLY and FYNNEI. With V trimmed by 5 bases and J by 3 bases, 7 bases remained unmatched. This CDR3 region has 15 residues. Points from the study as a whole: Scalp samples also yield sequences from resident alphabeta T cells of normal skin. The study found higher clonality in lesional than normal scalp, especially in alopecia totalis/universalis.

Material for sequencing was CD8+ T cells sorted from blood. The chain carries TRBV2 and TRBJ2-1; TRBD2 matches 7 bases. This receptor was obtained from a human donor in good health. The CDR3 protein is CASSLERGGYNEQFF. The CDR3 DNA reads TGTGCCAGCAGTCTGGAGCGGGGAGGCTACAATGAGCAGTTCTTC.